This T cell receptor (beta chain) was sequenced in a study of T cell responses to AZD1222 COVID-19 vaccine (dated by TCRdb to 2020 to 2022). Turning to the overall study: A total of 230 to 250 trial participants underwent TCR sequencing, of whom about 210 received two doses of AZD1222 and some 26 received two doses of the MenACWY control vaccine. Enrollment into the trials was organized by age into subgroups of 18-55, 56-69 and 70-plus years, and those subgroups contained roughly 150, 30 and 60 TCR-sequenced participants, respectively. What the work shows at the level of the full study, not this receptor alone: Conclusions about previously exposed vaccinees are limited because only six or seven AZD1222 recipients were SARS-CoV-2 seropositive at baseline. CD4 TCRs associated with the vaccine covered the entire spike protein, and the dominant responses were in regions 160-218 and 743-854. Nearly half of unique spike-specific TCRs reportedly recognized epitopes outside regions mutated in the B.1.351 and B.1.1.7 variants. After two AZD1222 doses, both the breadth and the depth of spike-specific TCRs were significantly higher than at day 0 and than in MenACWY recipients. Because no day 14 peak-response samples were available, repertoires were characterized only after the peak T cell response. In the small 56-69-year group, the increase in depth fell short of significance, most likely because of low power. Participants were mostly white British, with more females than males. The authors suggested clonal diversity may have been underestimated.

In its sample, this clone was seen once. The antigen it binds to is not known. Qualities for individual bases were not recorded, and no much larger clone is one base off. The CDR3 regions of human TCRbeta chains were analyzed by immunosequencing. From the authors' description of their analysis: Repertoire TCRs were matched against a reference library of SARS-CoV-2-specific TCRs generated with the MIRA antigen-specificity platform. Breadth was defined as the fraction of unique TCRs that were SARS-CoV-2-associated, and depth was defined as the fraction of total T cells that were SARS-CoV-2-associated. Each spike-specific TCR was assigned to its reactive spike region and to a CD4 or CD8 class using the MIRA data. Log10-transformed breadth and depth values were compared by one-way ANOVA with Sidak's multiple comparisons tests. The clones in this table, taken by TCRdb from immuneACCESS, are in-frame only. Not every clone is retained; where verified, under half of the shortfall comes from an unresolved V gene, and the cause of the rest is unknown. That table supplies the V and J calls and clone size; D and trimming were determined from the DNA. Across this sample there are approximately 84,000 clones, with over 75% seen only once. Of the sample, 2% to 2.5% is held by the ten largest clones.

This specimen's time point label, interpreted: about 28 days (+/-7) after the second vaccine dose. AZD1222 recipients whose second dose came at about 4 weeks and those whose second dose came at about 12 weeks were combined into one group, since spike-specific TCR depth and breadth did not differ between the two schedules. Samples from vaccinated people were obtained from the UK trials COV001 and COV002, which included a single-blind randomized controlled phase 2/3 trial of AZD1222 (ChAdOx1 nCoV-19) in healthy adults. For TCRbeta chain sequencing, PBMC samples from trial participants were taken at day 0 and at day 28 after the second dose. The source is an adult who received the AZD1222 COVID-19 vaccine. This sample comprised peripheral blood, obtained 28 days after the second AZD1222 dose.

The CDR3 region: CASSENREGYGYTF. The bases are TGTGCCAGCAGTGAAAACAGAGAGGGCTATGGCTACACCTTC. The chain uses TRBV6-1 and TRBJ1-2, with no reliable assignment of the D segment. Looking up the germline V gene yields CDR1 MNHNS and CDR2 SASEGT. V is cut by 2 bases and J by 4 bases, and the space between the germline ends is 11 bases. The CDR3 numbers 14 residues from cysteine through phenylalanine. CDR3 DNA is the only sequence kept; it has 42 bases, read in frame from the first base.